These 29 T cell receptor beta chains originate from one sample sequenced in a study of blood T cell repertoires in COVID-19. Some clones are missing from TCRdb's copy, which holds only in-frame ones; the method was immunoSEQ multiplex PCR. This table has around 100,000 clones, 80% to 85% appearing once. Sequencing was performed on peripheral blood. These TCRs come from a man between 60 and 75 years old with acute or convalescent COVID-19.

V usage is TRBV15 and J usage is TRBJ2-1, with 11 bases aligning to TRBD2. Germline V CDR1 and CDR2: LNHNV, YYDKDF (reference sequence). The junction had 10 bases not matched to a gene; V was cut back by 0 bases and J by 6 bases. The CDR3 is 18 amino acids. CDR3 in amino acids: CATSRDLRTSGGSNEQFF. CDR3 coding DNA: TGTGCCACCAGCAGAGATCTGAGAACTAGCGGGGGATCCAATGAGCAGTTCTTC.

The V and J genes are TRBV5-1 and TRBJ2-2; 8 bases match TRBD1. Germline trimming cut 2 bases from V and 0 bases from J; bases unmatched to any gene: 9. The CDR3 sequence is 18 residues long. The germline CDR1 and CDR2 sequences are SGHRS and YFSETQ. As DNA, the CDR3 is TGCGCCAGCAGCTTAAAGACAGGGGAAGTCACGAACACCGGGGAGCTGTTTTTT. Amino acids: CASSLKTGEVTNTGELFF.

The chain combines TRBV11-3 with TRBJ2-5, with D tentatively TRBD1 (6 bases). The CDR3 sequence is 14 residues long. The V gene lost 5 bases and the J gene lost 3 bases, with 13 bases spanning the gap. CDR1 is SGHNT and CDR2 is YENEEA in the germline V gene. CDR3 loop: CASSNRDTEETQYF. CDR3 in DNA: TGTGCCAGCAGCAACCGGGACACAGAAGAGACCCAGTACTTC.

The chain links TRBV11-3 to TRBJ1-1; maybe TRBD1 (5 bases). Trimming took 4 bases from V and 2 from J, leaving 14 bases between them. The CDR3 has 15 amino acids. The germline V gene has CDR1 SGHNT and CDR2 YENEEA. For the CDR3, the DNA is TGTGCCAGCAGCTCCTCAAAAGGGGTTAACACTGAAGCTTTCTTT. It codes for CASSSSKGVNTEAFF.

This clone has only one observation. The chain is built from TRBV19 and TRBJ1-5, with D maybe TRBD1 (5 bases). The germline V gene encodes CDR1 LNHDA and CDR2 SQIVND (reference sequence). CDR3 size: 16 residues. The V and J ends lost 6 bases and 1 base respectively, with 16 bases between them. As DNA, the CDR3 is TGTGCCAGTAGGCCCGACCAGGGCGTCAGCAATCAGCCCCAGCATTTT. This translates into CASRPDQGVSNQPQHF. The full variable domain, in which reference TRBV19 and TRBJ1-5 provide the parts outside the CDR3, is DGGITQSPKYLFRKEGQNVTLSCEQNLNHDAMYWYRQDPGQGLRLIYYSQIVNDFQKGDIAEGYSVSREKKESFPLTVTSAQKNPTAFYLCASRPDQGVSNQPQHFGDGTRLSIL.

The J gene is TRBJ1-2, the V gene TRBV28; possibly TRBD1 for D (5 bases). There are 15 residues in the CDR3. CDR1 MDHEN and CDR2 SYDVKM come from the germline V gene. Trimming left V 5 bases short and J 0 bases short, with 13 bases between. This chain's CDR3 is CASSKTVTANYGYTF. CDR3 in DNA: TGTGCCAGCAGTAAGACAGTTACAGCTAACTATGGCTACACCTTC.

The rearrangement uses TRBV6-5 and TRBJ2-1, with 10 bases matching TRBD1. This CDR3 comprises 15 residues. CDR1 is MNHEY and CDR2 is SVGAGI in the germline V gene. V shed 5 bases and J 9 bases; nucleotides not matched to a gene: 10. The chain's CDR3 is CASSPWDRGFSEQFF. CDR3 nucleotide sequence: TGTGCCAGCAGTCCGTGGGACAGGGGTTTCAGTGAGCAGTTCTTC.

The table lists this clone with a count of one. The chain links TRBV25-1 to TRBJ1-6; D is uncertain. Between the trimmed V and J ends, which lost 7 bases and 0 bases, there was a span of 13 bases. CDR1 MGHDK and CDR2 SYGVNS come from the germline V gene. CDR3 length equals 16 residues. This chain's CDR3 is CASISSSSSYNSPLHF. In nucleotides, the CDR3 is TGTGCCAGCATTTCATCCTCGAGCTCCTATAATTCACCCCTCCACTTT.

V gene TRBV7-2 combines with J gene TRBJ2-3; 8 nucleotides match TRBD2. V dropped 4 bases and J dropped 1; count of bases not matched to a gene: 7. CDR1 is SGHTA, CDR2 FQGNSA, per germline. The CDR3 covers 16 residues. CDR3 DNA sequence: TGTGCCAGCAGCTCAAACGGACTAGCCGGCACAGATACGCAGTATTTT. Amino acids: CASSSNGLAGTDTQYF. The whole variable domain, filled in from reference TRBV7-2 and TRBJ2-3, reads GAGVSQSPSNKVTEKGKDVELRCDPISGHTALYWYRQSLGQGLEFLIYFQGNSAPDKSGLPSDRFSAERTGGSVSTLTIQRTQQEDSAVYLCASSSNGLAGTDTQYFGPGTRLTVL.

This sequence joins TRBV4-3 and TRBJ1-2; 8 nucleotides match TRBD1. The germline V gene encodes CDR1 LGHNA and CDR2 YSLEER. The CDR3 spans 15 residues. Trimming at V came to 0 bases and at J to 6 bases, leaving 6 bases not matched to a gene. The CDR3 DNA is TGCGCCAGCAGCCAAGAGGGGGCAGGGGGCGATGGCTACACCTTC. This gives the protein CASSQEGAGGDGYTF.

V and J are TRBV5-6 and TRBJ1-6, with 7 positions matching TRBD1. Germline lookup yields CDR1 SGHDT and CDR2 YYEEEE. J gave up 7 bases and V 3 bases, and 4 bases lay outside the gene matches. CDR3 length equals 14 residues. As DNA, the CDR3 is TGTGCCAGCAGCTATGGGGACAGAAATTCACCCCTCCACTTT. Translated, it gives CASSYGDRNSPLHF. The complete variable domain, with remaining parts taken from reference TRBV5-6 and TRBJ1-6, reads DAGVTQSPTHLIKTRGQQVTLRCSPKSGHDTVSWYQQALGQGPQFIFQYYEEEERQRGNFPDRFSGHQFPNYSSELNVNALLLGDSALYLCASSYGDRNSPLHFGNGTRLTVT.

The J gene is TRBJ1-1, the V gene TRBV7-9; D uncertain. Per germline, CDR1 SEHNR and CDR2 FQNEAQ (reference sequence). This CDR3 contains 13 residues. Deletions cut 1 base from V and 8 bases from J, with 11 bases between. The CDR3 DNA follows: TGTGCCAGCAGCTTAGTGGGCCGCCCGGAAGCTTTCTTT. Its translation is CASSLVGRPEAFF. Based on the CDR3 plus reference TRBV7-9 and TRBJ1-1, the full variable domain is DTGVSQNPRHKITKRGQNVTFRCDPISEHNRLYWYRQTLGQGPEFLTYFQNEAQLEKSRLLSDRFSAERPKGSFSTLEIQRTEQGDSAMYLCASSLVGRPEAFFGQGTRLTVV.

This clone occurred once. The chain has TRBV11-2 and TRBJ1-2, with D maybe TRBD1 (5 bases). This CDR3 has 13 residues. Germline CDR1 reads SGHAT; CDR2 reads FQNNGV. Trimming left V 7 bases short and J 6 bases short, with 15 bases between. The CDR3 loop reads CASKYPGTDGYTF. The CDR3 DNA reads as TGTGCCAGCAAGTACCCCGGGACTGATGGCTACACCTTC.

The chain is built from TRBV11-1 and TRBJ2-7, with TRBD1 matching 10 bases. In germline, CDR1 is SGHAT, CDR2 FQDESV (reference sequence). This CDR3 comprises 16 residues. Germline trimming cut 4 bases from V and 5 bases from J; bases unmatched to any gene: 11. CDR3 residues: CASSYTRDRGLNEQYF. The CDR3 region has the DNA TGTGCCAGCAGCTACACCCGGGACAGGGGTCTAAACGAGCAGTACTTC.

This clone was seen a handful of times. The rearrangement uses TRBV6-5 and TRBJ1-2; possibly TRBD1 for D (5 bases). Germline CDR1 and CDR2: MNHEY and SVGAGI. This CDR3 contains 12 residues. Trimming took 6 bases from V and 5 from J, leaving 10 bases between them. The CDR3 region has the DNA TGTGCCAGCAGGGGACTCCATTATGGCTACACCTTC. Its protein product is CASRGLHYGYTF.

This chain uses TRBV19 with TRBJ1-1; 7 bases fit TRBD1. CDR3 length: 18 amino acids. The ends lost 0 bases at V and 4 bases at J; junction bases unmatched: 14. Germline CDR1 and CDR2: LNHDA and SQIVND (reference sequence). The CDR3 sequence is CASSIDGRGVPGGTEAFF. As DNA, the CDR3 is TGTGCCAGTAGTATAGATGGCAGGGGAGTCCCAGGGGGCACTGAAGCTTTCTTT.

This sequence joins TRBV10-3 and TRBJ1-2; 8 bases line up with TRBD1. Germline CDR1 ENHRY, CDR2 SYGVKD. The CDR3 consists of 14 residues. Germline trimming cut 4 bases from V and 8 bases from J; bases unmatched to any gene: 9. The CDR3 loop is CAISVGQGSRGYTF. The CDR3 DNA is TGTGCCATCAGTGTTGGACAGGGATCGCGGGGCTACACCTTC.

The J gene is TRBJ2-1, the V gene TRBV4-3, with a tentative D call TRBD2 (6 bases). The V gene's germline CDR1 is LGHNA and CDR2 YSLEER. CDR3 length equals 18 residues. V lost 3 bases to trimming and J lost 0 bases, with 18 bases between them. The CDR3, as DNA: TGCGCCAGCAGCCAGGACTACCTGGACCCCTACTCCTACAATGAGCAGTTCTTC. Its protein product is CASSQDYLDPYSYNEQFF.

The rearrangement links TRBV5-1 to TRBJ1-1, with D possibly TRBD1 on 5 matching bases. Trimming removed 2 bases from V and 3 bases from J, with 11 bases in between. CDR3 length: 14 residues. Germline V gene data show CDR1 as SGHRS and CDR2 as YFSETQ. The CDR3 sequence is CASSFGGTDTEAFF. CDR3 nucleotide sequence: TGCGCCAGCAGCTTCGGGGGTACGGACACTGAAGCTTTCTTT. The full variable domain, with the rest looked up from reference TRBV5-1 and TRBJ1-1, is KAGVTQTPRYLIKTRGQQVTLSCSPISGHRSVSWYQQTPGQGLQFLFEYFSETQRNKGNFPGRFSGRQFSNSRSEMNVSTLELGDSALYLCASSFGGTDTEAFFGQGTRLTVV.

The chain joins TRBV5-4 to TRBJ1-2; tentatively, D is TRBD1 (6 bases). The CDR3 runs to 16 residues. Trimming pared 4 bases from V and 8 bases from J, leaving 24 bases between. Germline V gene sequence: CDR1 SGHNT, CDR2 YYREEE (reference sequence). The CDR3 DNA is TGTGCCAGCAGCCCCCAGACAGGCACCCTGACACGGGGCTACACCTTC. It translates to CASSPQTGTLTRGYTF.

This chain uses TRBV24-1 with TRBJ2-3, with a possible D match to TRBD2 (5 bases). Germline CDR1 reads KGHDR; CDR2 reads SFDVKD. CDR3 length: 13 amino acids. V was cut by 2 bases and J by 5 bases, with 7 bases left in between. This chain's CDR3 is CATSDSRGDTQYF. The CDR3 region has the DNA TGTGCCACCAGTGATTCCCGGGGAGATACGCAGTATTTT.

The rearrangement links TRBV3-1 (or the pseudogene TRBV3-2) to TRBJ1-1; D is possibly TRBD1 (5 bases). The CDR3 has 14 amino acids. Germline V gene data show CDR1 as LGHDT and CDR2 as YNNKEL (reference sequence). Trimming cost V 1 base and J 0 bases, with 6 bases left between them. The CDR3 protein is CASSQAGMNTEAFF. The CDR3 DNA reads as TGTGCCAGCAGCCAAGCAGGGATGAACACTGAAGCTTTCTTT.

The chain carries TRBV24-1 and TRBJ1-1, with D unclear. The V gene's germline CDR1 is KGHDR and CDR2 SFDVKD. Trimming shortened V by 4 bases and J by 1 base, and 9 bases separated the two germline ends. This CDR3 spans 14 amino acids. The DNA of the CDR3 is TGTGCCACCAGTGAGAGGGATGGGAACACTGAAGCTTTCTTT. It specifies CATSERDGNTEAFF.

V is TRBV12-3 or TRBV12-4 and J is TRBJ1-4; possibly TRBD1 for D (6 bases). The CDR3 has 12 residues. Trimming left V 11 bases short and J 5 bases short, with 12 bases between. The CDR3 region has the DNA TGTGCCTCACAGGGCGAAAATGAAAAACTGTTTTTT. This gives the protein CASQGENEKLFF.

The CDR3 DNA is TGCAGCGTTATGTCGTACTCTGGAAACACCATATATTTT. It is translated as CSVMSYSGNTIYF. The gene calls are TRBV29-1 and TRBJ1-3; unclear D gene. The CDR3 is made up of 13 amino acids. Deletions cut 5 bases from V and 0 bases from J, with 8 bases between. Per the germline V gene, CDR1 is SQVTM and CDR2 is ANQGSEA.

The chain has TRBV18 and TRBJ1-5; 8 nucleotides align to TRBD1. CDR3 size: 15 residues. Germline trimming cut 3 bases from V and 3 bases from J; bases unmatched to any gene: 4. Looked up from germline, CDR1 is KGHSH and CDR2 is LQKENI. CDR3 sequence: CASSPQGAPNQPQHF. The CDR3 region has the DNA TGTGCCAGCTCACCGCAGGGGGCACCCAATCAGCCCCAGCATTTT.

V is TRBV18 and J is TRBJ2-7, with 8 bases fitting TRBD2. J was trimmed by 1 base and V by 3 bases; bases with no gene match: 5. Germline-derived CDR1 and CDR2 are KGHSH and LQKENI. The CDR3 spans 15 residues. The CDR3 is CASSPPASGSYEQYF. For the CDR3, the DNA is TGTGCCAGCTCACCCCCGGCTAGCGGGTCCTACGAGCAGTACTTC.

The V call is TRBV2, the J call TRBJ2-1, with a weak D call TRBD2 (5 bases). Germline lookup yields CDR1 SNHLY and CDR2 FYNNEI. Trimming stripped 2 bases from V and 0 bases from J, with 14 bases between. The CDR3 totals 17 residues. The CDR3 region is CASSERTGFYSYNEQFF. The CDR3 DNA sequence: TGTGCCAGCAGTGAAAGGACGGGGTTCTACTCCTACAATGAGCAGTTCTTC.

The chain links TRBV2 to TRBJ1-5; TRBD1 aligns across 10 bases. Germline V gene data show CDR1 as SNHLY and CDR2 as FYNNEI. V shed 6 bases, J shed 7 bases, and the junction held 9 bases outside the gene matches. The CDR3 totals 15 residues. CDR3 in amino acids: CASSQKGQGLQPQHF. In DNA, the CDR3 is TGTGCCAGCAGCCAGAAGGGACAGGGGTTACAGCCCCAGCATTTT. Using reference TRBV2 and TRBJ1-5 for the parts outside the CDR3, the full variable domain is EPEVTQTPSHQVTQMGQEVILRCVPISNHLYFYWYRQILGQKVEFLVSFYNNEISEKSEIFDDQFSVERPDGSNFTLKIRSTKLEDSAMYFCASSQKGQGLQPQHFGDGTRLSIL.